Following are 8 T cell receptor beta chains from one sample sequenced in a study of cytomegalovirus exposure and HLA in healthy donors. The PCR had 60 Vbeta and 13 Jbeta primers. Here immunoSEQ multiplex PCR was the method, and the copy in TCRdb shows in-frame clones only, minus some. This table has more than 110,000 clones, roughly 78% appearing once. The sample was PBMCs. The receptor source for this set is a man younger than 45 in good health and CMV-seronegative.

The chain has TRBV4-1 and TRBJ2-7; perhaps TRBD1 as D (6 bases). The CDR3 is made up of 13 amino acids. Trimming shortened V by 4 bases and J by 3 bases, and 10 bases separated the two germline ends. The germline CDR1 and CDR2 sequences are MGHRA and YSYEKL. The CDR3 here is CASSLTGNYEQYF. The DNA for the CDR3 is TGCGCCAGCAGCCTAACAGGGAACTACGAGCAGTACTTC.

The V gene is TRBV9, the J gene TRBJ2-1, with TRBD1 matching over 7 bases. The CDR3 sequence is 15 residues long. Germline CDR1 SGDLS, CDR2 YYNGEE. With 4 bases clipped from V and 4 bases from J, the junction kept 8 bases outside the gene matches. The CDR3 is CASSLDRAQYNEQFF. CDR3 sequence (DNA): TGTGCCAGCAGCCTAGACAGGGCCCAATACAATGAGCAGTTCTTC.

The rearrangement links TRBV27 to TRBJ2-1; 11 nucleotides align to TRBD2. The CDR3 length is 15 residues. Looked up from germline, CDR1 is MNHEY and CDR2 is SMNVEV (reference sequence). With 6 bases clipped from V and 3 bases from J, the junction kept 4 bases outside the gene matches. CDR3 coding DNA: TGTGCCAGCAGCCTGCTAGCGGGGGGCTACAATGAGCAGTTCTTC. Translated: CASSLLAGGYNEQFF.

The J gene is TRBJ2-7, the V gene TRBV11-2; the match to TRBD1 covers 8 bases. Germline-derived CDR1 and CDR2 are SGHAT and FQNNGV. The CDR3 covers 15 residues. The ends lost 4 bases at V and 4 bases at J; junction bases unmatched: 9. CDR3 nucleotide sequence: TGTGCCAGCAGCTCCCGGACAGGGAGCTGGTACGAGCAGTACTTC. This sequence encodes CASSSRTGSWYEQYF. Using reference TRBV11-2 and TRBJ2-7 for the parts outside the CDR3, the full variable domain is EAGVAQSPRYKIIEKRQSVAFWCNPISGHATLYWYQQILGQGPKLLIQFQNNGVVDDSQLPKDRFSAERLKGVDSTLKIQPAKLEDSAVYLCASSSRTGSWYEQYFGPGTRLTVT.

The chain links TRBV11-2 to TRBJ1-5; D unclear. V shed 5 bases and J shed 8 bases, with 10 bases lying between them. CDR3 length: 12 residues. In germline, CDR1 is SGHAT, CDR2 FQNNGV. The CDR3, as DNA: TGTGCCAGCAGCCCGCCGGGAGAGCCCCAGCATTTT. This encodes CASSPPGEPQHF.

The rearrangement joins TRBV4-1 to TRBJ2-2; 9 bases align to TRBD1. The CDR3 spans 18 residues. Looked up from germline, CDR1 is MGHRA and CDR2 is YSYEKL. The trim removed 7 bases at V and 4 bases at J, leaving 16 bases unmatched. CDR3 DNA sequence: TGCGCCAGCAAAGTCCTGGCCCACAGGGGGCAGGGCACCGGGGAGCTGTTTTTT. Residues: CASKVLAHRGQGTGELFF.

V usage is TRBV28 and J usage is TRBJ1-1, with TRBD1 matching over 11 bases. Germline CDR1 and CDR2: MDHEN and SYDVKM. The CDR3 runs 17 residues. V lost 6 bases and J lost 5; bases outside the gene matches: 14. CDR3 residues: CASSHLGTGGFRTEAFF. In nucleotides, the CDR3 is TGTGCCAGCAGCCATTTGGGGACAGGGGGTTTTAGGACTGAAGCTTTCTTT.

The chain uses TRBV28 and TRBJ1-2, with a weak D call TRBD1 (5 bases). Germline V CDR1 and CDR2: MDHEN, SYDVKM. The CDR3 is 13 amino acids. V gave up 6 bases and J gave up 4 bases, with 12 bases separating them. For the CDR3, the DNA is TGTGCCAGCAGCCCGACAGATTCCTATGGCTACACCTTC. Translation: CASSPTDSYGYTF.